This record covers a single T cell receptor beta chain. What it recognizes is unknown. Assay version v3.0 of immunoSEQ was used, and it was run at survey level. Assay: immunoSEQ multiplex PCR; the TCRdb copy retains only in-frame clones and omits some. The sample contains 25,000 to 35,000 clones, 82% of which appear only once. The CDR3 consists of 14 residues. V lost 4 bases, J lost 3 bases, and 13 bases lay in between. CDR1 and CDR2 from the germline V gene are SGDLS and YYNGEE. This sample was taken from a study of long-term antiretroviral therapy in people with HIV. Regarding the study as a whole: Relative to control repertoires, HIV repertoires exhibited narrower CDR3 length ranges. After ART, diversity increased yet remained lower than transplant donor controls. ART adherence was not documented, and neither viral resistance nor therapy changes had any data.

Every sample had about 0.9-10 million cryopreserved PBMC in it before DNA extraction. The genes are TRBV9 and TRBJ1-1; D is ambiguous. The TCR was taken from a man aged 50 to 60 with HIV. The sequenced sample was unsorted PBMCs, obtained 2.9 years after starting antiretroviral therapy. The CDR3 is CASSPVSGHTEAFF. In DNA, the CDR3 is TGTGCCAGCAGCCCAGTGAGTGGCCACACTGAAGCTTTCTTT.